A selection of T cell receptor beta chains follows, all from one sample in a study of blood T cell repertoires in COVID-19. The protocol was immunoSEQ multiplex PCR, while the TCRdb copy is restricted to in-frame clones and leaves out a portion. Among a few hundred thousand clones listed, approximately 88% were seen once. Specimen: PBMCs or T cells enriched from blood (not recorded which). These receptors came from a woman in her thirties or forties who had recovered from COVID-19. Each CDR3 is given with its conserved first and last residue.

J gene	V gene	CDR3 length	CDR3 protein
TRBJ1-1	TRBV18	16	CASSPQNLGRHTEAFF
TRBJ2-5	TRBV4-3	16	CASSQMRGLAQSAQYF
TRBJ2-7	TRBV19	16	CASSIGSSGRTYEQYF
TRBJ1-5	TRBV18	13	CASSLNSNQPQHF
TRBJ2-1	TRBV9	19	CASSELGLAGGGSYNEQFF
TRBJ2-5	TRBV4-1	15	CASRSGGGVQETQYF
TRBJ1-6	TRBV18	17	CASSGGTGQGYNSPLHF
TRBJ2-6	TRBV2	14	CASRVTGGANVLTF
TRBJ1-4	TRBV4-2	17	CASSQELGLPTNEKLFF
TRBJ2-6	TRBV28	16	CASSPRGGPGANVLTF
TRBJ1-5	TRBV30	15	CAWSRPRAGGQPQHF
TRBJ1-4	TRBV6-5	13	CASSYSRTSALFF
TRBJ1-2	TRBV3-1/TRBV3-2	14	CASSERTGNYGYTF
TRBJ2-5	TRBV2	15	CASSGSGVYQETQYF
TRBJ1-3	TRBV25-1	15	CASSDVGAGGNTIYF
TRBJ2-3	TRBV13	20	CASSLGLTPPEGELPDTQYF
TRBJ2-1	TRBV4-3	17	CASSQGKPGTSVNEQFF
TRBJ1-1	TRBV7-8	14	CASNPGPGNTEAFF
TRBJ2-7	TRBV25-1	16	CASSGPSTGPSYEQYF
TRBJ2-3	TRBV2	15	CASRGTGVSTDTQYF
TRBJ1-4	TRBV19	17	CASRRGGDRTTNEKLFF
TRBJ1-1	TRBV28	15	CASSLSSTGRTEAFF
TRBJ2-1	TRBV14	18	CASSRYGLSEKRNNEQFF
TRBJ2-3	TRBV6-5	16	CASSYSLAGTTDTQYF
TRBJ2-7	TRBV6-2/TRBV6-3	17	CASSYSSTSGRFYEQYF
TRBJ1-4	TRBV28	17	CASSLWYQGETNEKLFF
TRBJ1-1	TRBV18	17	CASSPGGAGGSNTEAFF
TRBJ2-5	TRBV6-2/TRBV6-3	16	CASSTYSGAPQETQYF